A single sample is the source of the 8 T cell receptor beta chains below, sequenced in a study of T cells in Graves' hyperthyroidism and ophthalmopathy (dated by TCRdb to between 2018 and 2020). To prepare the library, multiplex PCR was applied. Sequencing took place on an Illumina HiSeq 2000. The TCR beta CDR3 regions were amplified from the RNA transcripts. A first-round RT-PCR of the TCR CDR3 used the HTBI primer set with the Qiagen OneStep RT-PCR kit. TCRdb cleaned the public reads at Q25 with fastp, built clones with MiXCR and kept in-frame beta chains. Rows are combined by CDR3 protein, so each entry shows the most common genes and DNA. Recorded for this sample are under 350,000 distinct CDR3 sequences; about 18% of them occurred a single time. Approximately 57% of the sample rests with the top ten. The specimen was blood. Receptor source: a woman in her sixties with Graves' ophthalmopathy.

The sample holds a few counts of this clonotype. V is TRBV27 and J is TRBJ2-1, with 8 bases identical to TRBD1. This CDR3 contains 15 residues. V was clipped by 5 bases and J by 2 bases; unmatched bases: 5. CDR1 is MNHEY, CDR2 SMNVEV, per germline (reference sequence). DNA of the CDR3: TGTGCCAGCAGTGAGGACAGGGATACCTACAATGAGCAGTTCTTC. It is translated as CASSEDRDTYNEQFF.

The gene calls are TRBV7-9 and TRBJ1-2, with a tentative D call TRBD1 (5 bases). Trimming stripped 3 bases from V and 6 bases from J, with 11 bases between. Per the germline V gene, CDR1 is SEHNR and CDR2 is FQNEAQ (reference sequence). There are 13 residues in the CDR3. The CDR3 DNA follows: TGTGCCAGCAGCTTTAGGCAGGGCAATGGCTACACCTTC. Translated: CASSFRQGNGYTF. Variable domain in full (rest from reference TRBV7-9 and TRBJ1-2): DTGVSQNPRHKITKRGQNVTFRCDPISEHNRLYWYRQTLGQGPEFLTYFQNEAQLEKSRLLSDRFSAERPKGSFSTLEIQRTEQGDSAMYLCASSFRQGNGYTFGSGTRLTVV.

A few counts support this clonotype. V gene TRBV28 combines with J gene TRBJ2-6; TRBD2 agrees at 12 bases. Germline lookup yields CDR1 MDHEN and CDR2 SYDVKM. V lost 7 bases to trimming and J lost 2 bases; unmatched junction nucleotides: 6. The CDR3 consists of 17 residues. The CDR3 DNA follows: TGTGCCAGCAAAACCTGGACTAGCGGGGCTGGGGCCAACGTCCTGACTTTC. Its protein is CASKTWTSGAGANVLTF.

The V call is TRBV12-5, the J call TRBJ2-3; D is ambiguous. Trimming removed 6 bases at V and 6 bases at J, with 10 bases between. The CDR3 has 12 residues. The germline V gene has CDR1 LGHNT and CDR2 FRNRAP. CDR3 amino acids: CASGLREDTQYF. The CDR3 nucleotides are TGTGCTAGTGGCCTCCGCGAGGATACGCAGTATTTT. Using reference TRBV12-5 and TRBJ2-3 for the parts outside the CDR3, the full variable domain is DARVTQTPRHKVTEMGQEVTMRCQPILGHNTVFWYRQTMMQGLELLAYFRNRAPLDDSGMPKDRFSAEMPDATLATLKIQPSEPRDSAVYFCASGLREDTQYFGPGTRLTVL.

The table lists this clonotype with a count of one. The rearrangement uses TRBV7-6 and TRBJ2-3; 11 nucleotides align to TRBD2. Germline V gives CDR1 SGHVS, CDR2 FNYEAQ. The CDR3 has 16 residues. V shed 1 base, J shed 1 base, and the junction held 1 base outside the gene matches. The CDR3 sequence: CASSLGGLAGTDTQYF. DNA for the CDR3: TGTGCCAGCAGCTTAGGGGGACTAGCGGGCACAGATACGCAGTATTTT.

This clonotype was seen repeatedly, ten times or more. This chain links TRBV5-1 with TRBJ2-5; D ambiguous. Germline V CDR1 and CDR2: SGHRS, YFSETQ. Between the trimmed V and J ends, which lost 0 bases and 5 bases, there was a span of 11 bases. CDR3 size: 14 residues. CDR3 residues: CASSLARAWETQYF. CDR3 nucleotides: TGCGCCAGCAGCTTGGCCCGGGCGTGGGAGACCCAGTACTTC.

In its sample, this clonotype was seen many times. V gene TRBV6-1 combines with J gene TRBJ1-1; D remains unclear. This CDR3 region has 14 residues. Germline-derived CDR1 and CDR2 are MNHNS and SASEGT. V was trimmed by 8 bases and J by 3 bases, leaving 16 bases between them. CDR3 in amino acids: CASFWWGGDTEAFF. CDR3 nucleotides: TGTGCCAGCTTCTGGTGGGGTGGGGACACTGAAGCTTTCTTT.

CDR3 DNA sequence: TGTGCCAGCAGCTCAGCTTCTTCTCTAACCGGCAATGAGCAGTTCTTC. Protein: CASSSASSLTGNEQFF. The chain links TRBV9 to TRBJ2-1, with D unresolved. V lost 4 bases to trimming and J lost 6 bases, with 20 bases between them. The CDR3 has 16 amino acids. Per the germline V gene, CDR1 is SGDLS and CDR2 is YYNGEE.